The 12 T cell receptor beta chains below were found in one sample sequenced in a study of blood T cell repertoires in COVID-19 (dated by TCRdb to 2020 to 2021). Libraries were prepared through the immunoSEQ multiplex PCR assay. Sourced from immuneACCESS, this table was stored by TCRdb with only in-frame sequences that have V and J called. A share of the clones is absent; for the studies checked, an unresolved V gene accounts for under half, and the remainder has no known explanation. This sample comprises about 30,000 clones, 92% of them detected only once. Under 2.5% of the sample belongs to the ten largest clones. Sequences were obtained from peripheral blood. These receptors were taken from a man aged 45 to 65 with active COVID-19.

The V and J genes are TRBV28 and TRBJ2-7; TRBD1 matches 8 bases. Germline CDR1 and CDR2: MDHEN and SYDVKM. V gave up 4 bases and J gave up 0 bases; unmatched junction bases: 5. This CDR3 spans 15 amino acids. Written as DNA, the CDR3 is TGTGCCAGCAGTTCGCGACAGGGGAGCTCCTACGAGCAGTACTTC. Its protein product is CASSSRQGSSYEQYF.

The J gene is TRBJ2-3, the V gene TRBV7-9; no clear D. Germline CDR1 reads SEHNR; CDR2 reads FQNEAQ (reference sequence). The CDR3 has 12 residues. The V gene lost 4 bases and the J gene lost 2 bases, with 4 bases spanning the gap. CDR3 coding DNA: TGTGCCAGCAGCTCCCTCACAGATACGCAGTATTTT. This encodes CASSSLTDTQYF.

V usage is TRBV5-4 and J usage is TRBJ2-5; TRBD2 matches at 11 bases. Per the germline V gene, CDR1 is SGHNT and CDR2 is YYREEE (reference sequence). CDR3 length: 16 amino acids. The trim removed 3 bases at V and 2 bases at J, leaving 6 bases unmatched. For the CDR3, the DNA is TGTGCCAGCAGCTCCCATATAGCGGGGGGGCAAGAGACCCAGTACTTC. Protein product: CASSSHIAGGQETQYF.

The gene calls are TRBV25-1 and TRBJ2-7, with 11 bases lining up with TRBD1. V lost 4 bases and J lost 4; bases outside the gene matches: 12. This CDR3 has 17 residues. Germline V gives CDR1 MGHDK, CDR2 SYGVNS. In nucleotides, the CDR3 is TGTGCCAGCAGTGCGCCGTCCCGGGACAGGGGGATATACGAGCAGTACTTC. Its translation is CASSAPSRDRGIYEQYF.

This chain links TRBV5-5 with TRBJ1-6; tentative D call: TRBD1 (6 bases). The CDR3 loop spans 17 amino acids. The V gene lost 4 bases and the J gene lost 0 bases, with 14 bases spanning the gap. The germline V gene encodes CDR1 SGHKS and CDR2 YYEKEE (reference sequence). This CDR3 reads CASSTLQGNSYNSPLHF. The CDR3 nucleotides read TGTGCCAGCAGCACTCTTCAGGGGAACTCCTATAATTCACCCCTCCACTTT.

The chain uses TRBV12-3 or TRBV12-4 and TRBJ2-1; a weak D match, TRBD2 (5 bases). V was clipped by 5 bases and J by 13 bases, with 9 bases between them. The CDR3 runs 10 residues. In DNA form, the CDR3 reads TGTGCCAGCAGTCTCACTAGACAGTTCTTC. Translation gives CASSLTRQFF.

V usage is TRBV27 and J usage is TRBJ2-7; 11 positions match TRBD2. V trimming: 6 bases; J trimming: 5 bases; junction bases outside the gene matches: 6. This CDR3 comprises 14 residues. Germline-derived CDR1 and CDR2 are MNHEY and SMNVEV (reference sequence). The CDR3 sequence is CASRQTSGKDEQYF. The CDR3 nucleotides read TGTGCCAGCAGACAGACTAGCGGGAAGGACGAGCAGTACTTC.

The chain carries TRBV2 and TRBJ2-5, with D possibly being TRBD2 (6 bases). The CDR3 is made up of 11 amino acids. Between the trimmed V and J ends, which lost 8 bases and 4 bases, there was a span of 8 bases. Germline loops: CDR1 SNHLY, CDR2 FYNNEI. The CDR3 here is CASAGGETQYF. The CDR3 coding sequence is TGTGCCAGCGCCGGGGGAGAGACCCAGTACTTC.

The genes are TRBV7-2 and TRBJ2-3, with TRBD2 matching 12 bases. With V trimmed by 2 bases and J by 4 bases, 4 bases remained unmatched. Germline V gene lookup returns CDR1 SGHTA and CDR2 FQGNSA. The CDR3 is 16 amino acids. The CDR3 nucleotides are TGTGCCAGCAGCTTACTAGCGGGAGGGAGAGCAGATACGCAGTATTTT. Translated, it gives CASSLLAGGRADTQYF.

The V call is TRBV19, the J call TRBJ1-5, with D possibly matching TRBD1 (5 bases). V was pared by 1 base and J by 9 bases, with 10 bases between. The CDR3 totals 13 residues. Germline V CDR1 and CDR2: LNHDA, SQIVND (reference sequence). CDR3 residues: CASSIGGLRPQHF. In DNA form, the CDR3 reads TGTGCCAGTAGTATAGGGGGCTTGAGGCCCCAGCATTTT.

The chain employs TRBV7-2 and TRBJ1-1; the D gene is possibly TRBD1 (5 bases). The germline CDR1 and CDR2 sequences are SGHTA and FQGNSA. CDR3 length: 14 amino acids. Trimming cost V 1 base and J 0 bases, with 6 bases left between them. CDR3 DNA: TGTGCCAGCAGCTTAGGGGGCTTGAACACTGAAGCTTTCTTT. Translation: CASSLGGLNTEAFF.

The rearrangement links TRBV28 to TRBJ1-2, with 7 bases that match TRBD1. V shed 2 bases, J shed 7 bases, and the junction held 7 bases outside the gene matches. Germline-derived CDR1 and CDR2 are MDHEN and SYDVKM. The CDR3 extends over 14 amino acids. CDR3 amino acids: CASSLLEGARGYTF. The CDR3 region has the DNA TGTGCCAGCAGTTTACTCGAGGGGGCGCGTGGCTACACCTTC.